A single sample is the source of the 14 T cell receptor beta chains below, sequenced in a study of a mutant IDH1 vaccine in newly diagnosed glioma. Their specific antigens are unknown. Libraries were prepared by immunoSEQ multiplex PCR; TCRdb keeps only in-frame clonotypes and omits some of them. Found here are 52,000 or so clones, roughly 80% of them singletons; the top ten hold roughly 6.2%. Time point of the sample: week 23, last vaccination. Doses comprised 300 ug of mutant IDH1 20-mer peptide each, plus topical imiquimod. The source material was PBMCs, sampled from a glioma patient whose treatment included an IDH1 peptide vaccine. The receptor set was obtained from a man aged 40-49 years with glioma.

The chain recombines TRBV7-9 with TRBJ2-3, with 9 bases fitting TRBD1. CDR1 and CDR2 (germline): SEHNR, FQNEAQ (reference sequence). The CDR3 totals 13 residues. With V trimmed by 9 bases and J by 0 bases, 1 base remained unmatched. The CDR3 here is CASGTGSTDTQYF. The CDR3 DNA reads TGTGCCAGTGGGACAGGGAGCACAGATACGCAGTATTTT.

As to this clone: A read error may account for a junction end that differs from germline. The V gene is TRBV6-5, the J gene TRBJ1-1; TRBD1 might be the D (5 bases). The CDR3 has 15 amino acids. Germline values: CDR1 MNHEY, CDR2 SVGAGI. CDR3 nucleotide sequence: TGTGCCAGCAGGTACTACACAGGCATGAACACTGAAGCTTTCTTT. Protein sequence: CASRYYTGMNTEAFF.

This clone was detected only once. The chain carries TRBV4-1 and TRBJ2-1; TRBD2 matches at 8 bases. CDR3 size: 16 residues. J gave up 1 base and V 3 bases, and 5 bases lay outside the gene matches. The germline V gene encodes CDR1 MGHRA and CDR2 YSYEKL. The CDR3 DNA sequence: TGCGCCAGCAGCCAGGAGCGGGGGCCTTCCTACAATGAGCAGTTCTTC. Translation: CASSQERGPSYNEQFF.

The rearrangement uses TRBV25-1 and TRBJ2-1; no clear D gene. Trimming took off 2 bases at V and 6 bases at J, with 5 bases between the two ends. Germline V gene sequence: CDR1 MGHDK, CDR2 SYGVNS. This CDR3 has 12 residues. CDR3 in amino acids: CASSEEANEQFF. Written as DNA, the CDR3 is TGTGCCAGCAGTGAAGAAGCCAATGAGCAGTTCTTC.

The chain links TRBV19 to TRBJ1-5; TRBD1 aligns across 9 bases. This CDR3 spans 14 amino acids. With V trimmed by 3 bases and J by 5 bases, 2 bases remained unmatched. Germline CDR1 and CDR2: LNHDA and SQIVND (reference sequence). The CDR3: CASSIWTGDQPQHF. CDR3 sequence (DNA): TGTGCCAGTAGTATTTGGACAGGGGATCAGCCCCAGCATTTT.

V and J are TRBV2 and TRBJ2-5; no reliable D call. This CDR3 is 10 amino acids long. CDR1 is SNHLY, CDR2 FYNNEI, per germline. With 7 bases removed from V and 4 bases from J, the gap between germline ends came to 4 bases. In nucleotides, the CDR3 is TGTGCCAGCACAATAGAGACCCAGTACTTC. Its protein product is CASTIETQYF.

The CDR3 nucleotides read TGTGCCAGCAGCAAACAGGGGGCGGGTGGCTACACCTTC. Protein: CASSKQGAGGYTF. This rearrangement joins TRBV9 to TRBJ1-2; 9 nucleotides match TRBD1. CDR1 is SGDLS, CDR2 YYNGEE, per germline. Losses at the gene ends were 4 bases for V and 7 bases for J; bases not matched to a gene: 5. The CDR3 spans 13 residues.

This chain joins TRBV7-9 and TRBJ1-1; maybe TRBD1 (5 bases). The CDR3 has 13 residues. Trimming took off 4 bases at V and 4 bases at J, with 10 bases between the two ends. Germline V lookup: CDR1 SEHNR, CDR2 FQNEAQ (reference sequence). This CDR3 reads CASSSGWGTEAFF. The CDR3 bases are TGTGCCAGCAGCTCAGGGTGGGGCACTGAAGCTTTCTTT.

The gene calls are TRBV6-4 and TRBJ1-5, with a weak D call TRBD1 (5 bases). Germline-derived CDR1 and CDR2 are MRHNA and SNTAGT. V dropped 4 bases and J dropped 0 bases, with 16 bases sitting between them. The CDR3 is 17 amino acids. CDR3 in amino acids: CASSAGGGWHSNQPQHF. CDR3 in DNA: TGTGCCAGCAGTGCCGGGGGGGGTTGGCATAGCAATCAGCCCCAGCATTTT.

The chain links TRBV7-2 to TRBJ2-7; 8 bases line up with TRBD1. This CDR3 spans 14 amino acids. V dropped 4 bases and J dropped 3; count of bases not matched to a gene: 5. From germline, CDR1 is SGHTA and CDR2 FQGNSA. The CDR3 is CASSYGTGGYEQYF. CDR3 nucleotide sequence: TGTGCCAGCAGCTATGGGACAGGTGGCTACGAGCAGTACTTC.

CDR3 coding DNA: TGTGCCAGCAGCCTGGGACAGGGGCGCTACGAGCAGTACTTC. Its protein product is CASSLGQGRYEQYF. The V call is TRBV5-6, the J call TRBJ2-7, with 10 bases lining up with TRBD1. Losses at the gene ends were 4 bases for V and 3 bases for J; bases not matched to a gene: 4. This CDR3 is built from 14 residues. Germline V CDR1 and CDR2: SGHDT, YYEEEE.

The V gene is TRBV2, the J gene TRBJ1-4; D may be TRBD1 (5 bases). The germline gives CDR1 SNHLY, CDR2 FYNNEI. V lost 10 bases and J 7 bases, leaving 25 bases between the germline ends. CDR3 length equals 16 residues. The CDR3 DNA is TGTGCCACACCGAGAGCAGAGGGGCCAAGGGGTGAAAAACTGTTTTTT. It encodes CATPRAEGPRGEKLFF.

The J gene is TRBJ1-2, the V gene TRBV10-2; no definite D call. CDR1 is WSHSY, CDR2 SAAADI, per germline. V dropped 4 bases and J dropped 6 bases, with 6 bases sitting between them. The CDR3 contains 11 residues. Here the CDR3 reads CASSGTDGYTF. The CDR3 bases are TGCGCCAGCAGTGGGACGGATGGCTACACCTTC.

The chain employs TRBV5-6 and TRBJ2-5, with 7 bases that match TRBD2. The CDR3 covers 14 residues. Germline-derived CDR1 and CDR2 are SGHDT and YYEEEE. Losses at the gene ends were 3 bases for V and 2 bases for J; bases not matched to a gene: 4. The CDR3 DNA reads TGTGCCAGCAGCTACCTCGGGGGGCAAGAGACCCAGTACTTC. Amino acids: CASSYLGGQETQYF.